Below are 14 T cell receptor beta chains sequenced from a single sample in a study of Graves' ophthalmopathy and Graves' hyperthyroidism (dated by TCRdb to the late 2010s). For sequencing, an Illumina HiSeq 2000 was employed. For repertoire sequencing, TCR beta CDR3 regions were amplified from RNA transcripts. The first round of RT-PCR was done with HTBI primers and the Qiagen OneStep RT-PCR kit, and was followed by a second round of multiplex PCR, then size selection and purification. The raw public data were reprocessed by TCRdb itself: fastp quality trimming at Q25, MiXCR clonotype calling, in-frame beta chains only. Rows merge per CDR3 protein into single entries with the most common DNA and genes. The sample records about 590,000 distinct CDR3 sequences, roughly 40% of which are singletons. The ten largest clonotypes hold about 4% of the sample. Sequencing used peripheral blood or thyroid tissue (not recorded which). These receptor sequences come from an adult man with Graves' hyperthyroidism.

At least ten counts were recorded for this clonotype. The rearrangement joins TRBV9 to TRBJ2-7; D remains unclear. From germline, CDR1 is SGDLS and CDR2 YYNGEE. With 0 bases removed from V and 2 bases from J, the gap between germline ends came to 9 bases. The CDR3 totals 14 residues. CDR3 nucleotides: TGTGCCAGCAGCGTAGGTCAGGCAACCTACGAGCAGTACTTC. Its protein is CASSVGQATYEQYF.

This clonotype was counted ten times or more. This rearrangement joins TRBV5-1 to TRBJ1-2; 7 positions agree with TRBD1. Germline trimming cut 4 bases from V and 4 bases from J; bases unmatched to any gene: 10. Germline CDR1 reads SGHRS; CDR2 reads YFSETQ. The CDR3 has 15 residues. The CDR3 loop reads CASSMDRTYFYGYTF. CDR3 DNA sequence: TGCGCCAGCAGCATGGACAGGACCTACTTCTATGGCTACACCTTC.

This clonotype occurred many times. This chain uses TRBV4-1 with TRBJ1-1; no clear D. The CDR3 length is 14 residues. The V and J ends lost 2 bases and 4 bases respectively, with 11 bases between them. The germline CDR1 and CDR2 sequences are MGHRA and YSYEKL. CDR3 amino acids: CASSQPGVGTEAFF. CDR3 bases: TGCGCCAGCAGCCAACCTGGCGTGGGCACTGAAGCTTTCTTT.

In this sample, this clonotype turned up many times. The chain has TRBV7-9 and TRBJ2-2; D perhaps matches TRBD1 (5 bases). Germline CDR1 SEHNR, CDR2 FQNEAQ (reference sequence). The V end lost 5 bases, the J end lost 7 bases, and 23 bases lay between the germline ends. The CDR3 length is 17 residues. As DNA, the CDR3 is TGTGCCAGCAGCACTAAGGGGATGGGCCACGGCCGCGGGGAGCTGTTTTTT. Protein product: CASSTKGMGHGRGELFF.

A note on this clonotype: With a much larger clone just one base away, this may be a read error. This rearrangement joins TRBV12-3 or TRBV12-4 to TRBJ2-5, with 8 bases lining up with TRBD2. This CDR3 is 15 amino acids long. CDR3 coding DNA: TGTGCCAGCAGTTTTTCCGGGGGGGCGGAAGAGGCCCAGTACTTC. Protein product: CASSFSGGAEEAQYF.

The chain combines TRBV7-9 with TRBJ1-4; TRBD1 agrees at 8 bases. V was pared by 1 base and J by 4 bases, with 2 bases of the junction left unmatched. Germline CDR1 and CDR2: SEHNR and FQNEAQ (reference sequence). CDR3 length: 15 amino acids. Here the CDR3 reads CASSLGQGNNEKLFF. The CDR3 coding sequence is TGTGCCAGCAGCTTAGGACAGGGGAATAATGAAAAACTGTTTTTT. The whole variable domain, remainder taken from reference TRBV7-9 and TRBJ1-4, is DTGVSQNPRHKITKRGQNVTFRCDPISEHNRLYWYRQTLGQGPEFLTYFQNEAQLEKSRLLSDRFSAERPKGSFSTLEIQRTEQGDSAMYLCASSLGQGNNEKLFFGSGTQLSVL.

V and J are TRBV7-9 and TRBJ2-7; no reliable D call. The germline V and J ends were trimmed by 4 bases and 6 bases, with 10 bases remaining between them. Germline-derived CDR1 and CDR2 are SEHNR and FQNEAQ (reference sequence). This CDR3 has 12 residues. CDR3 in amino acids: CASSSFDTEQYF. The CDR3 coding sequence is TGTGCCAGCAGCTCATTTGACACCGAGCAGTACTTC.

This sequence joins TRBV20-1 and TRBJ2-5; D is tentatively TRBD1 or TRBD2 (6 bases each). In germline, CDR1 is DFQATT, CDR2 SNEGSKA (reference sequence). The CDR3 runs to 15 residues. V was pared by 1 base and J by 11 bases, with 23 bases between. This CDR3 reads CSARGRGGRGDEQYF. CDR3 bases: TGCAGTGCTAGAGGCAGGGGAGGACGAGGTGATGAGCAGTACTTC.

The chain uses TRBV30 and TRBJ2-5; TRBD1 matches 7 bases. The CDR3 length is 11 residues. Germline assignment: CDR1 GTSNPN and CDR2 SVGIG (reference sequence). Trimming removed 4 bases from V and 6 bases from J; junction bases left unmatched: 2. The CDR3 protein is CAWTGGQTQYF. The CDR3 coding sequence is TGTGCCTGGACAGGGGGACAGACCCAGTACTTC.

This clonotype occurred many times. The J gene is TRBJ2-7, the V gene TRBV2; D may be TRBD1 or TRBD2 (6 bases each). The CDR3 covers 14 residues. CDR1 and CDR2 from the germline V gene are SNHLY and FYNNEI. V gave up 5 bases and J gave up 3 bases, with 14 bases separating them. CDR3: CASSRTGRNYEQYF. CDR3 DNA: TGTGCCAGCAGTCGAACAGGGAGGAACTACGAGCAGTACTTC.

This clonotype was counted many times. This sequence joins TRBV7-9 and TRBJ1-2; 9 positions match TRBD1. V trimming: 4 bases; J trimming: 6 bases; junction bases outside the gene matches: 9. CDR3 length: 15 amino acids. In germline, CDR1 is SEHNR, CDR2 FQNEAQ (reference sequence). The CDR3 here is CASSSSGTGSDGYTF. CDR3 nucleotides: TGTGCCAGCAGCTCATCCGGGACAGGGTCGGATGGCTACACCTTC.

This clonotype was found many times. The chain employs TRBV6-5 and TRBJ1-1; possibly TRBD1 for D (6 bases). The germline CDR1 and CDR2 sequences are MNHEY and SVGAGI. The CDR3 is 14 residues long. The V end lost 3 bases, the J end lost 0 bases, and 8 bases lay between the germline ends. Written as DNA, the CDR3 is TGTGCCAGCAGTTATGGGGACATGAACACTGAAGCTTTCTTT. Translated, it gives CASSYGDMNTEAFF.

This rearrangement joins TRBV28 to TRBJ1-5, with 7 nucleotides matching TRBD1. This CDR3 contains 15 residues. Germline values: CDR1 MDHEN, CDR2 SYDVKM. Losses at the gene ends were 4 bases for V and 5 bases for J; bases not matched to a gene: 8. The CDR3 region is CASSSRRGFDQPQHF. In DNA, the CDR3 is TGTGCCAGCAGTTCCCGCAGGGGGTTCGATCAGCCCCAGCATTTT.

Only a few counts were recorded for this clonotype. The chain links TRBV5-4 to TRBJ2-5; D tentatively reads TRBD1 or TRBD2 (5 bases each). Germline assignment: CDR1 SGHNT and CDR2 YYREEE (reference sequence). The CDR3 length is 16 residues. With 1 base removed from V and 3 bases from J, the gap between germline ends came to 16 bases. The CDR3 sequence is CASSLSATRGEETQYF. The CDR3 DNA is TGTGCCAGCAGCTTGAGTGCGACAAGAGGGGAAGAGACCCAGTACTTC.